Shown below are 27 T cell receptor beta chains from a single sample sequenced in a study of T cells in Graves' hyperthyroidism and ophthalmopathy. What was amplified from RNA transcripts were TCR beta CDR3 regions. The TCR CDR3 was amplified in a first-round RT-PCR using the HTBI primer set. MiXCR, run by TCRdb on the multiplex PCR reads, gives a single entry per CDR3 protein. The sample records about 200,000 distinct CDR3 sequences, about a sixth being singletons. Specimen: blood. These receptors were obtained from a woman aged 50 to 60 with Graves' hyperthyroidism.

In its sample, this clonotype was seen a few times. The chain links TRBV20-1 to TRBJ1-1; unclear D gene. This CDR3 spans 10 amino acids. Germline V gives CDR1 DFQATT, CDR2 SNEGSKA (reference sequence). The V end was cut by 4 bases, the J end by 5 bases, with 5 bases between. CDR3 sequence reads: CSAMGTEAFF. In DNA form, the CDR3 reads TGCAGTGCTATGGGTACTGAAGCTTTCTTT.

CDR3 bases: TGTGCCAGCAGTGAACTAGCGGGAGGGCCCGGGGAGCTGTTTTTT. Translated, it gives CASSELAGGPGELFF. This chain connects TRBV6-1 to TRBJ2-2; 12 bases fit TRBD2. The CDR3 is 15 amino acids. Germline CDR1 is MNHNS and CDR2 is SASEGT. V trimming: 2 bases; J trimming: 6 bases; junction bases outside the gene matches: 1.

This chain uses TRBV12-3 or TRBV12-4 with TRBJ2-7; 10 bases fit TRBD1. This CDR3 has 14 amino acids. V lost 6 bases and J lost 4; bases outside the gene matches: 6. Written as DNA, the CDR3 is TGTGCCAGCAGGGGACAGGGGAACTTATACGAGCAGTACTTC. It translates to CASRGQGNLYEQYF.

This clonotype was seen more than once but under ten times. The V call is TRBV5-1, the J call TRBJ2-7, with TRBD1 matching over 9 bases. This CDR3 has 14 amino acids. The V and J ends lost 7 bases and 5 bases, in that order; junction bases with no gene match: 10. CDR1 is SGHRS, CDR2 YFSETQ, per germline. The CDR3 loop reads CASRSDRGGHEQYF. The CDR3 DNA follows: TGCGCCAGCCGGAGTGACAGGGGGGGTCACGAGCAGTACTTC. The full variable domain, completed using reference TRBV5-1 and TRBJ2-7, is KAGVTQTPRYLIKTRGQQVTLSCSPISGHRSVSWYQQTPGQGLQFLFEYFSETQRNKGNFPGRFSGRQFSNSRSEMNVSTLELGDSALYLCASRSDRGGHEQYFGPGTRLTVT.

This clonotype has a count of ten or more. This sequence joins TRBV14 and TRBJ2-1; D perhaps matches TRBD1 (5 bases). Trimming stripped 3 bases from V and 4 bases from J, with 13 bases between. This CDR3 comprises 15 residues. Germline CDR1 reads SGHDN; CDR2 reads FVKESK. CDR3 sequence reads: CASSHPDTDYNEQFF. The CDR3, as DNA: TGTGCCAGCAGCCACCCGGACACCGATTACAATGAGCAGTTCTTC.

This clonotype was seen ten or more times. This CDR3 reads CASSLARITGSEQYF. The CDR3 region has the DNA TGTGCCAGCAGCTTAGCGCGAATTACCGGGTCCGAGCAGTACTTC. This rearrangement joins TRBV11-1 to TRBJ2-7; no clear D gene. There are 15 residues in the CDR3. Between the trimmed V and J ends, which lost 0 bases and 6 bases, there was a span of 15 bases. Germline lookup yields CDR1 SGHAT and CDR2 FQDESV (reference sequence).

The chain uses TRBV5-8 and TRBJ2-5, with no clear D. The CDR3 runs 12 residues. V lost 5 bases, J lost 2 bases, and 7 bases lay in between. Per the germline V gene, CDR1 is SGHTS and CDR2 is YDEGEE. CDR3 region: CASSREQETQYF. The DNA of the CDR3 is TGTGCCAGCAGTAGGGAACAAGAGACCCAGTACTTC.

In its sample, this clonotype was seen many times. The rearrangement links TRBV20-1 to TRBJ2-3, with TRBD2 matching 10 bases. The CDR3 has 16 amino acids. Germline lookup yields CDR1 DFQATT and CDR2 SNEGSKA (reference sequence). Trimming removed 6 bases from V and 5 bases from J; junction bases left unmatched: 14. CDR3 DNA sequence: TGCAGTGCCGCACCTCTAGCGGGAGTGGTTGGAGATACGCAGTATTTT. It specifies CSAAPLAGVVGDTQYF.

The V and J genes are TRBV2 and TRBJ2-3; TRBD1 aligns across 10 bases. CDR3 length: 15 residues. The trim removed 6 bases at V and 3 bases at J, leaving 6 bases unmatched. The germline V gene encodes CDR1 SNHLY and CDR2 FYNNEI. CDR3 sequence: CASSQGQGRTDTQYF. The CDR3 DNA reads TGTGCCAGCAGCCAGGGACAGGGGCGGACAGATACGCAGTATTTT.

This clonotype appeared a few times. V gene TRBV5-1 combines with J gene TRBJ2-2, with 9 bases aligning to TRBD1. The CDR3 is made up of 15 amino acids. Germline CDR1 SGHRS, CDR2 YFSETQ. V dropped 5 bases and J dropped 6; count of bases not matched to a gene: 8. The CDR3 DNA reads TGCGCCAGCAGTTCCGGGACAGGGAATTCCGGGGAGCTGTTTTTT. This translates into CASSSGTGNSGELFF.

CDR3 in amino acids: CATSRPSGTLTYEQYF. CDR3 sequence (DNA): TGTGCCACCAGCAGACCCTCCGGGACGCTTACCTACGAGCAGTACTTC. The chain joins TRBV15 to TRBJ2-7, with D tentatively TRBD1 or TRBD2 (5 bases each). This CDR3 comprises 16 residues. Germline CDR1 and CDR2: LNHNV and YYDKDF (reference sequence). V lost 2 bases and J 2 bases, leaving 16 bases between the germline ends.

The chain uses TRBV3-1 and TRBJ2-2; 9 bases fit TRBD2. V lost 3 bases, J lost 5 bases, and 10 bases stayed unmatched. Germline V CDR1 and CDR2: LGHDT, YNNKEL (reference sequence). The length of the CDR3 is 17 residues. CDR3 amino acids: CASSQGSSGIKTGELFF. The CDR3 bases are TGTGCCAGCAGCCAGGGGTCTAGCGGGATAAAAACCGGGGAGCTGTTTTTT.

This clonotype was seen repeatedly, ten times or more. This sequence joins TRBV7-3 and TRBJ2-7, with D possibly matching TRBD2 (6 bases). The germline V and J ends were trimmed by 0 bases and 3 bases, with 12 bases remaining between them. The CDR3 covers 15 residues. The germline V gene encodes CDR1 SGHTA and CDR2 FQGTGA. The CDR3 nucleotides read TGTGCCAGCAGCTTAACGCCGGGAGTGGGCTACGAGCAGTACTTC. Protein product: CASSLTPGVGYEQYF.

This clonotype was seen many times. V gene TRBV24-1 combines with J gene TRBJ2-3, with D perhaps TRBD2 (6 bases). Between the trimmed V and J ends, which lost 1 base and 0 bases, there was a span of 7 bases. Germline values: CDR1 KGHDR, CDR2 SFDVKD. The CDR3 is made up of 15 amino acids. The CDR3 protein is CATSDLGTSTDTQYF. The CDR3 bases are TGTGCCACCAGTGATTTAGGGACTAGCACAGATACGCAGTATTTT.

This clonotype was counted at least ten times. The rearrangement links TRBV20-1 to TRBJ2-7; 7 positions agree with TRBD1. CDR1 is DFQATT and CDR2 is SNEGSKA in the germline V gene (reference sequence). The CDR3 runs to 13 residues. V lost 3 bases to trimming and J lost 4 bases; unmatched junction nucleotides: 6. Written as DNA, the CDR3 is TGCAGTGCTAGGGGGACAGTACCTTACGAGCAGTACTTC. Its translation is CSARGTVPYEQYF.

This sequence joins TRBV7-2 and TRBJ1-5; D uncertain. Trimming removed 3 bases at V and 6 bases at J, with 6 bases between. The CDR3 has 12 amino acids. The germline gives CDR1 SGHTA, CDR2 FQGNSA. CDR3 region: CASSLGSQPQHF. The CDR3 DNA sequence: TGTGCCAGCAGCTTGGGGAGTCAGCCCCAGCATTTT.

This clonotype has ten or more counts. The chain has TRBV5-1 and TRBJ2-7; TRBD2 matches at 13 bases. Trimming removed 4 bases from V and 3 bases from J; junction bases left unmatched: 4. The CDR3 length is 15 residues. Germline V gene data show CDR1 as SGHRS and CDR2 as YFSETQ. The CDR3 coding sequence is TGCGCCAGCAGCATGGGGACTAGCGGGATCTACGAGCAGTACTTC. Translating it yields CASSMGTSGIYEQYF.

This clonotype was recorded many times. The rearrangement joins TRBV28 to TRBJ1-2, with a tentative D call TRBD1 (5 bases). Germline V CDR1 and CDR2: MDHEN, SYDVKM. The CDR3 length is 15 residues. V was trimmed by 4 bases and J by 4 bases, leaving 16 bases between them. The CDR3 DNA reads as TGTGCCAGCAGTTCCCGGGACGGTAAATCCTATGGCTACACCTTC. Encoded protein: CASSSRDGKSYGYTF.

In its sample, this clonotype was seen a few times. V is TRBV6-1 and J is TRBJ1-1; D is perhaps TRBD1 (6 bases). The CDR3 consists of 15 residues. The V gene's germline CDR1 is MNHNS and CDR2 SASEGT. Trimming removed 6 bases from V and 8 bases from J, with 22 bases in between. The CDR3 reads CASRIRTVQPGEAFF. CDR3 coding DNA: TGTGCCAGCAGGATCCGGACAGTACAACCCGGGGAAGCTTTCTTT.

This chain connects TRBV9 to TRBJ2-1; D possibly corresponds to TRBD2 (6 bases). CDR3 size: 16 residues. Germline V CDR1 and CDR2: SGDLS, YYNGEE. V lost 0 bases, J lost 2 bases, and 12 bases lay in between. The CDR3, as DNA: TGTGCCAGCAGCGTAGGTAGCGGAGGTACCTACAATGAGCAGTTCTTC. This gives the protein CASSVGSGGTYNEQFF.

This clonotype came up many times. This chain links TRBV30 with TRBJ2-7; D unclear. CDR3 length: 12 amino acids. Germline-derived CDR1 and CDR2 are GTSNPN and SVGIG (reference sequence). V dropped 2 bases and J dropped 2 bases, with 7 bases sitting between them. Here the CDR3 reads CAWSQGPYEQYF. Here the CDR3 DNA reads TGTGCCTGGAGTCAAGGACCCTACGAGCAGTACTTC.

This clonotype was picked up a small number of times. Mismatch with germline at one junction end may stem from a read error. This chain uses TRBV28 with TRBJ2-7; a weak D match, TRBD1 (6 bases). The CDR3 consists of 15 residues. Germline-derived CDR1 and CDR2 are MDHEN and SYDVKM. The DNA of the CDR3 is TGTGCCAGCAGTTTTCCACAAGGACAGTTCTACGAGCAGTGCTTC. This codes for CASSFPQGQFYEQCF.

In its sample, this clonotype was seen many times. J is TRBJ2-7 and V is TRBV20-1, with D tentatively TRBD2 (5 bases). V lost 6 bases and J 0 bases, leaving 15 bases between the germline ends. This CDR3 contains 14 residues. From germline, CDR1 is DFQATT and CDR2 SNEGSKA (reference sequence). The CDR3 spells CSAYLSESSYEQYF. The CDR3 DNA sequence: TGCAGTGCGTACCTTAGCGAGAGCTCCTACGAGCAGTACTTC.

This clonotype occurred many times. The chain joins TRBV29-1 to TRBJ2-3; D perhaps matches TRBD1 (6 bases). V lost 4 bases and J lost 5, with 10 bases in between. This CDR3 has 12 residues. The germline CDR1 and CDR2 sequences are SQVTM and ANQGSEA. The CDR3 DNA reads as TGCAGCGTTGGGGGGCGCTTAGATACGCAGTATTTT. Translated: CSVGGRLDTQYF.

This clonotype has more than one count but fewer than ten. The J gene is TRBJ1-4, the V gene TRBV15, with D tentatively TRBD1 (6 bases). Germline CDR1 LNHNV, CDR2 YYDKDF (reference sequence). The CDR3 extends over 15 amino acids. Between the trimmed V and J ends, which lost 0 bases and 7 bases, there was a span of 12 bases. The CDR3 spells CATSRDPGAGEKLFF. The CDR3 bases are TGTGCCACCAGCAGAGATCCAGGGGCAGGTGAAAAACTGTTTTTT.

A word on this clonotype: One base away lies a much larger clone, so this may be a sequencing read error. The chain combines TRBV20-1 with TRBJ1-2; D may be TRBD1 (5 bases). The CDR3 is made up of 14 amino acids. Deletions cut 3 bases from V and 8 bases from J, with 19 bases between. Per the germline V gene, CDR1 is DFQATT and CDR2 is SNEGSKA (reference sequence). The CDR3 DNA sequence: TGCAGTGCTAGTGGCGGTGGACACCCCGGGGGCTACACCTTC. It translates to CSASGGGHPGGYTF.

This clonotype was seen repeatedly, ten times or more. This sequence joins TRBV29-1 and TRBJ2-3, with D possibly being TRBD1 (6 bases). The CDR3 sequence is 13 residues long. Per the germline V gene, CDR1 is SQVTM and CDR2 is ANQGSEA. V lost 5 bases and J 3 bases, leaving 12 bases between the germline ends. This chain's CDR3 is CSVPGADTDTQYF. The CDR3 DNA reads as TGCAGCGTTCCAGGGGCTGATACAGATACGCAGTATTTT.